This passage covers 26 T cell receptor beta chains from one sample sequenced in a study of identical twins. TCRdb re-called the 5' RACE reads with MiXCR, one entry per CDR3 protein. The sample shows nearly 900,000 distinct CDR3 sequences, 9% to 15% of them seen only once. The same data also contributed to another study, on yellow fever vaccine responses in identical twins.

The source material was PBMCs. The receptors were gathered from a woman younger than 35 in good health.

Many counts were recorded for this clonotype. The CDR3 sequence is CASSHPYGGEAFF. CDR3 coding DNA: TGTGCCAGCAGCCACCCCTATGGCGGTGAAGCTTTCTTT. The chain couples TRBV5-5 to TRBJ1-1, with unresolved D. V was trimmed by 4 bases and J by 7 bases, leaving 14 bases between them. Germline CDR1 and CDR2: SGHKS and YYEKEE (reference sequence). This CDR3 is built from 13 residues.

This clonotype was seen only a few times. The rearrangement joins TRBV5-1 to TRBJ2-5, with D possibly matching TRBD1 (6 bases). The CDR3 contains 15 residues. The V end was cut by 3 bases, the J end by 1 base, with 13 bases between. Germline V gene sequence: CDR1 SGHRS, CDR2 YFSETQ. The CDR3 region is CASSSQTGIQETQYF. In nucleotides, the CDR3 is TGCGCCAGCAGCTCACAAACAGGGATCCAAGAGACCCAGTACTTC. Complete variable domain (other parts from reference TRBV5-1 and TRBJ2-5): KAGVTQTPRYLIKTRGQQVTLSCSPISGHRSVSWYQQTPGQGLQFLFEYFSETQRNKGNFPGRFSGRQFSNSRSEMNVSTLELGDSALYLCASSSQTGIQETQYFGPGTRLLVL.

The rearrangement links TRBV5-5 to TRBJ2-3; the D call may be TRBD1 or TRBD2 (6 bases each). The CDR3 runs to 18 residues. Germline V lookup: CDR1 SGHKS, CDR2 YYEKEE (reference sequence). Trimming removed 3 bases at V and 0 bases at J, with 20 bases between. In DNA, the CDR3 is TGTGCCAGCAGCTCCACCGGAGGAGGGGGTCCTAGCACAGATACGCAGTATTTT. This codes for CASSSTGGGGPSTDTQYF.

This clonotype appeared a few times. The rearrangement joins TRBV20-1 to TRBJ2-1; 14 nucleotides line up with TRBD2. The CDR3 runs to 18 residues. Trimming removed 5 bases from V and 2 bases from J; junction bases left unmatched: 11. Germline V gene sequence: CDR1 DFQATT, CDR2 SNEGSKA (reference sequence). CDR3 loop: CSAPGLAGGQGTYNEQFF. The CDR3 nucleotides read TGCAGTGCTCCCGGACTAGCGGGAGGACAGGGGACCTACAATGAGCAGTTCTTC.

There are a few counts of this clonotype. The chain recombines TRBV6-1 with TRBJ2-1; 7 bases are shared with TRBD2. Germline V CDR1 and CDR2: MNHNS, SASEGT. This CDR3 contains 14 residues. With V trimmed by 11 bases and J by 12 bases, 19 bases remained unmatched. The CDR3 spells CAGKTESPSGRQFF. DNA for the CDR3: TGTGCCGGAAAAACGGAATCCCCTAGCGGACGGCAGTTCTTC.

This clonotype occurred a few times. The chain has TRBV14 and TRBJ2-7, with 9 bases fitting TRBD2. J lost 3 bases, V lost 1 base, and 25 bases had no gene match. CDR1 SGHDN and CDR2 FVKESK come from the germline V gene. The CDR3 contains 22 residues. The CDR3 spells CASSQVAGNRGETSGALYEQYF. CDR3 in DNA: TGTGCCAGCAGCCAAGTAGCCGGAAACAGGGGCGAGACTAGCGGAGCACTCTACGAGCAGTACTTC.

CDR3 DNA: TGTGCCAGCAGCTGGGAGGGACTGGGCACAGATACGCAGTATTTT. Translating it yields CASSWEGLGTDTQYF. The J gene is TRBJ2-3, the V gene TRBV7-9, with TRBD2 identical over 7 bases. This CDR3 has 15 residues. Germline values: CDR1 SEHNR, CDR2 FQNEAQ (reference sequence). Germline trimming cut 4 bases from V and 1 base from J; bases unmatched to any gene: 5.

This clonotype turned up a few times. For the CDR3, the DNA is TGTGCCAGCAGCTTACTAGCGGGGTTTGGCGAGCAGTACGTC. It codes for CASSLLAGFGEQYV. The rearrangement joins TRBV5-5 to TRBJ2-7; 10 bases are a match to TRBD2. There are 14 residues in the CDR3. Trimming took 2 bases from V and 6 from J; bases not matched to a gene: 5. CDR1 SGHKS and CDR2 YYEKEE come from the germline V gene (reference sequence).

This clonotype came up many times. The V and J genes are TRBV29-1 and TRBJ1-5; weak D call: TRBD1 (5 bases). The V end was cut by 5 bases, the J end by 1 base, with 6 bases between. The germline V gene has CDR1 SQVTM and CDR2 ANQGSEA. The CDR3 contains 12 residues. CDR3 sequence: CSVRQSNQPQHF. DNA for the CDR3: TGCAGCGTTAGACAGAGCAATCAGCCCCAGCATTTT.

The sample holds a few counts of this clonotype. This chain links TRBV12-3 or TRBV12-4 with TRBJ2-7; 13 bases are a match to TRBD2. There are 18 residues in the CDR3. V was clipped by 2 bases and J by 3 bases; unmatched bases: 10. The CDR3 here is CASSLRPGLAGENYEQYF. CDR3 nucleotide sequence: TGTGCCAGCAGTTTACGGCCAGGACTAGCGGGAGAGAACTACGAGCAGTACTTC.

This clonotype was found many times. V usage is TRBV2 and J usage is TRBJ1-6; 7 positions match TRBD1. The ends lost 7 bases at V and 13 bases at J; junction bases unmatched: 10. Germline CDR1 SNHLY, CDR2 FYNNEI. The CDR3 contains 13 residues. The CDR3, as DNA: TGTGCCAGCATCGGGGACAGCGGAGATCCCCTCCACTTT. Residues: CASIGDSGDPLHF.

This clonotype showed up just a few times. The V call is TRBV6-2 or TRBV6-3, the J call TRBJ2-1, with 8 bases that match TRBD2. Germline CDR1 is MNHEY and CDR2 is SVGEGT. V trimming: 2 bases; J trimming: 2 bases; junction bases outside the gene matches: 5. This CDR3 has 16 residues. The CDR3 protein is CASSYVAGRPYNEQFF. As DNA, the CDR3 is TGTGCCAGCAGTTACGTAGCGGGGCGACCCTACAATGAGCAGTTCTTC.

The CDR3 DNA reads as TGTGCCAGCAGCTTATTCCCTAGCGGGGGGTACAATGAGCAGTTCTTC. This gives the protein CASSLFPSGGYNEQFF. The V gene is TRBV7-6, the J gene TRBJ2-1, with TRBD2 matching 11 bases. Germline V CDR1 and CDR2: SGHVS, FNYEAQ. Unmatched junction bases numbered 4, after V lost 2 bases and J lost 4 bases. The CDR3 spans 16 residues.

There are a few counts of this clonotype. The DNA of the CDR3 is TGTGCCAGCAGTGCACGGGGGGGGTATTACGAGCAGTACGTC. Translating it yields CASSARGGYYEQYV. The chain carries TRBV6-1 and TRBJ2-7, with TRBD2 identical over 8 bases. The CDR3 consists of 14 residues. CDR1 and CDR2 (germline): MNHNS, SASEGT. J gave up 4 bases and V 4 bases, and 6 bases lay outside the gene matches.

In its sample, this clonotype was seen a few times. This chain uses TRBV28 with TRBJ2-7; TRBD1 aligns across 11 bases. Germline V lookup: CDR1 MDHEN, CDR2 SYDVKM. The junction had 7 bases not matched to a gene; V was cut back by 6 bases and J by 3 bases. The CDR3 has 15 amino acids. The CDR3 DNA sequence: TGTGCCAGCAGCGCTCCGGGACAGGGGGTCTACGAGCAGTACGTC. This gives the protein CASSAPGQGVYEQYV.

This clonotype was seen at least ten times. V gene TRBV20-1 combines with J gene TRBJ1-5, with D perhaps TRBD1 (5 bases). In germline, CDR1 is DFQATT, CDR2 SNEGSKA (reference sequence). Trimming took 4 bases from V and 3 from J, leaving 10 bases between them. The CDR3 spans 13 residues. CDR3 in DNA: TGCAGTGCTACCGGGACCTCCAATCAGCCCCAGCATTTT. It translates to CSATGTSNQPQHF.

This clonotype has ten or more counts. V usage is TRBV12-3 or TRBV12-4 and J usage is TRBJ1-1; D call uncertain. Trimming took off 6 bases at V and 3 bases at J, with 14 bases between the two ends. CDR3 length equals 14 residues. The CDR3 spells CASSPSGQHTEAFF. The DNA for the CDR3 is TGTGCCAGCAGCCCATCGGGTCAGCACACTGAAGCTTTCTTT.

This clonotype was seen more than once but under ten times. The chain has TRBV12-3 or TRBV12-4 and TRBJ1-2; D is ambiguous. The CDR3 extends over 15 amino acids. Trimming took 2 bases from V and 0 from J, leaving 10 bases between them. CDR3 amino acids: CASSLSQLSNYGYTF. The CDR3 nucleotides read TGTGCCAGCAGTTTATCGCAGTTATCTAACTATGGCTACACCTTC.

Concerning this clonotype: One end of the junction varies from germline; a read error may be responsible. CDR3 protein: CPTSGRLADSNTGELFF. The DNA of the CDR3 is TGTCCCACCAGCGGGAGACTAGCGGACTCGAACACCGGGGAGCTGTTTTTT. The rearrangement uses TRBV24-1 and TRBJ2-2, with TRBD2 matching over 9 bases. This CDR3 is 17 amino acids long. The germline V gene has CDR1 KGHDR and CDR2 SFDVKD.

This clonotype has just a few counts. The chain uses TRBV3-1 and TRBJ2-1; D may be TRBD1 (5 bases). Germline-derived CDR1 and CDR2 are LGHDT and YNNKEL (reference sequence). The CDR3 is 13 residues long. Trimming took 3 bases from V and 12 from J, leaving 15 bases between them. For the CDR3, the DNA is TGTGCCAGCAGCCAGCAAGGGGTGCGCGGGCAGTTCTTC. Its translation: CASSQQGVRGQFF.

This clonotype was detected only a few times. V and J are TRBV5-4 and TRBJ2-5; no definite D call. The V end was cut by 4 bases, the J end by 5 bases, with 6 bases between. Germline loops: CDR1 SGHNT, CDR2 YYREEE (reference sequence). The CDR3 sequence is 11 residues long. The CDR3 loop reads CASSRAETQYF. DNA of the CDR3: TGTGCCAGCAGCCGTGCTGAGACCCAGTACTTC.

In its sample, this clonotype was seen a few times. This chain links TRBV2 with TRBJ2-1; a possible D gene is TRBD2 (6 bases). Trimming pared 5 bases from V and 6 bases from J, leaving 14 bases between. This CDR3 has 14 amino acids. Germline CDR1 and CDR2: SNHLY and FYNNEI. This chain's CDR3 is CASSTSSVVNEQFF. The CDR3 DNA follows: TGTGCCAGCAGTACTAGCAGCGTCGTCAATGAGCAGTTCTTC. Full variable domain (missing parts from reference TRBV2 and TRBJ2-1): EPEVTQTPSHQVTQMGQEVILRCVPISNHLYFYWYRQILGQKVEFLVSFYNNEISEKSEIFDDQFSVERPDGSNFTLKIRSTKLEDSAMYFCASSTSSVVNEQFFGPGTRLTVL.

On this clonotype: One junction end disagrees with the germline gene, perhaps due to a read error. The chain links TRBV11-1 to TRBJ2-2, with D possibly TRBD2 on 5 matching bases. There are 17 residues in the CDR3. Per the germline V gene, CDR1 is SGHAT and CDR2 is FQDESV (reference sequence). CDR3 coding DNA: TGTGCCAGCAGCTCCCCGGGAATCGCCCTGAACACCAGGGAGCTGTTTTTT. Translating gives CASSSPGIALNTRELFF.

This clonotype was detected a few times. This chain uses TRBV11-2 with TRBJ2-3; D gene unclear. V shed 0 bases and J shed 4 bases, with 8 bases lying between them. Germline V CDR1 and CDR2: SGHAT, FQNNGV. The CDR3 is 14 amino acids. DNA for the CDR3: TGTGCCAGCAGCTTAGAGAGAGTTCCAGATACGCAGTATTTT. It specifies CASSLERVPDTQYF.

The sample holds many counts of this clonotype. This chain joins TRBV12-3 or TRBV12-4 and TRBJ2-1, with TRBD2 matching over 7 bases. The CDR3 is 15 residues long. The trim removed 7 bases at V and 7 bases at J, leaving 13 bases unmatched. Here the CDR3 reads CASTSSAGARNEQFF. In DNA form, the CDR3 reads TGTGCCAGCACCTCATCTGCGGGAGCTCGAAATGAGCAGTTCTTC.

In this sample, this clonotype turned up a few times. V gene TRBV12-3 or TRBV12-4 combines with J gene TRBJ2-2, with D unclear. The CDR3 runs 15 residues. Trimming removed 6 bases from V and 4 bases from J, with 15 bases in between. CDR3 DNA: TGTGCCAGCAGGCCGAGCGTTCTCGGCACCGGGGAGCTGTTTTTT. Its translation: CASRPSVLGTGELFF.